The 31 T cell receptor beta chains reported below all come from one sample, sequenced in a study of T cells after yellow fever vaccination. MiXCR, applied by TCRdb to the 5' RACE reads, yields one record per CDR3 protein. The sample comprises about 340,000 distinct CDR3 sequences, around 13% of which are singletons, and about 3% rests with the top ten. This specimen consisted of CD4+ T cells sorted from PBMCs, obtained 15 days after the yellow fever booster vaccination. These receptors came from a man younger than 35 who received the YFV17D yellow fever vaccine.

This clonotype was seen many times. The J gene is TRBJ2-2, the V gene TRBV4-3, with D maybe TRBD1 (6 bases). The CDR3 has 17 amino acids. Germline CDR1 and CDR2: LGHNA and YSLEER. With 1 base removed from V and 8 bases from J, the gap between germline ends came to 20 bases. CDR3 coding DNA: TGCGCCAGCAGCCAAGGAATACCAGGGGAATCGTGGGGGGAGCTGTTTTTT. Translating it yields CASSQGIPGESWGELFF.

V is TRBV20-1 and J is TRBJ1-1; 8 bases are shared with TRBD1. J gave up 10 bases and V 2 bases, and 3 bases lay outside the gene matches. Germline V lookup: CDR1 DFQATT, CDR2 SNEGSKA (reference sequence). This CDR3 spans 11 amino acids. In DNA, the CDR3 is TGCAGTGCTAGACTGGGACAGGTAGCTTTCTTT. Its translation is CSARLGQVAFF.

Only a few counts were recorded for this clonotype. The chain carries TRBV27 and TRBJ2-3, with 7 bases matching TRBD2. The length of the CDR3 is 14 residues. V lost 4 bases and J lost 4; bases outside the gene matches: 5. Germline CDR1 is MNHEY and CDR2 is SMNVEV (reference sequence). The CDR3 nucleotides are TGTGCCAGCAGTTCCTCCCGGGGGGCAGATACGCAGTATTTT. Its protein is CASSSSRGADTQYF.

The gene calls are TRBV6-6 and TRBJ2-7; D gene uncertain. Looked up from germline, CDR1 is MNHNY and CDR2 is SVGAGI (reference sequence). The CDR3 extends over 13 amino acids. V lost 7 bases and J 3 bases, leaving 13 bases between the germline ends. CDR3 amino acids: CASNAGGIYEQYF. In DNA form, the CDR3 reads TGTGCCAGCAATGCCGGTGGGATCTACGAGCAGTACTTC.

The chain joins TRBV24-1 to TRBJ2-3, with 9 bases fitting TRBD1. The CDR3 length is 16 residues. With 3 bases clipped from V and 6 bases from J, the junction kept 9 bases outside the gene matches. In germline, CDR1 is KGHDR, CDR2 SFDVKD. CDR3 DNA sequence: TGTGCCACCAGTGATAGGGACAGGGCGGGGACCGATACGCAGTATTTT. Its protein product is CATSDRDRAGTDTQYF.

This clonotype was counted ten times or more. The chain combines TRBV6-6 with TRBJ2-2; TRBD2 matches 8 bases. The V and J ends lost 4 bases and 4 bases, in that order; junction bases with no gene match: 5. The CDR3 has 15 residues. Germline loops: CDR1 MNHNY, CDR2 SVGAGI (reference sequence). The CDR3 DNA follows: TGTGCCAGCAGTTCCACGGGGGGGGTCACCGGGGAGCTGTTTTTT. Encoded protein: CASSSTGGVTGELFF.

This clonotype was counted a few times. This chain joins TRBV4-2 and TRBJ1-6; 9 nucleotides line up with TRBD1. CDR1 is LGHNA and CDR2 is YNFKEQ in the germline V gene. V shed 7 bases, J shed 6 bases, and the junction held 7 bases outside the gene matches. The CDR3 totals 15 residues. CDR3 sequence (DNA): TGTGCCAGCAACAAACCGGGACAGGGTAATTCACCCCTCCACTTT. Translation: CASNKPGQGNSPLHF.

This clonotype showed up many times. The V gene is TRBV3-1, the J gene TRBJ1-1; D not certain. The CDR3 length is 14 residues. V shed 0 bases and J shed 3 bases, with 8 bases lying between them. Germline assignment: CDR1 LGHDT and CDR2 YNNKEL (reference sequence). The CDR3 loop is CASSQDFRDTEAFF. CDR3 DNA: TGTGCCAGCAGCCAAGATTTCCGGGACACTGAAGCTTTCTTT.

The rearrangement links TRBV7-6 to TRBJ2-1; D is unresolved. V was shortened by 5 bases and J by 0 bases, with 11 bases between the two germline ends. CDR1 and CDR2 from the germline V gene are SGHVS and FNYEAQ. This CDR3 is 15 amino acids long. Here the CDR3 reads CASSSKGFSYNEQFF. The CDR3 nucleotides read TGTGCCAGCAGCAGTAAGGGTTTCTCCTACAATGAGCAGTTCTTC.

Worth noting for this clonotype: Being one base from a much bigger clone, this may be a read error. CDR3 sequence: CASSLPNTGELFF. The DNA of the CDR3 is TGTGCCAGCAGCCTCCCGAACACCGGGGAGCTGTTTTTT. The chain couples TRBV7-2 to TRBJ2-2; D is unclear. Germline-derived CDR1 and CDR2 are SGHTA and FQGNSA. This CDR3 has 13 residues. V was pared by 5 bases and J by 0 bases, with 4 bases between.

The chain joins TRBV5-1 to TRBJ1-3; D is unresolved. Deletions cut 0 bases from V and 2 bases from J, with 6 bases between. The germline CDR1 and CDR2 sequences are SGHRS and YFSETQ. This CDR3 is built from 14 residues. CDR3 sequence reads: CASSLEGTGNTIYF. The CDR3 nucleotides are TGCGCCAGCAGCTTGGAAGGAACTGGAAACACCATATATTTT.

This clonotype turned up a few times. DNA of the CDR3: TGCAGCGTTGCTAACCCCGCGAACACCGGGGAGCTGTTTTTT. This sequence encodes CSVANPANTGELFF. This chain connects TRBV29-1 to TRBJ2-2; D gene ambiguous. Germline assignment: CDR1 SQVTM and CDR2 ANQGSEA. The CDR3 totals 14 residues. V was trimmed by 4 bases and J by 0 bases, leaving 9 bases between them.

This sequence joins TRBV7-3 and TRBJ2-5, with 8 nucleotides matching TRBD1. J gave up 4 bases and V 2 bases, and 3 bases lay outside the gene matches. Germline V gene data show CDR1 as SGHTA and CDR2 as FQGTGA. This CDR3 spans 14 amino acids. The CDR3 reads CASSLAGTGETQYF. CDR3 DNA sequence: TGTGCCAGCAGCTTAGCGGGGACAGGAGAGACCCAGTACTTC.

The CDR3: CSARATSYRSEEQFF. For the CDR3, the DNA is TGCAGTGCTAGGGCTACTAGCTACCGGTCTGAGGAGCAGTTCTTC. The genes are TRBV20-1 and TRBJ2-1; D may be TRBD2 (6 bases). Per the germline V gene, CDR1 is DFQATT and CDR2 is SNEGSKA (reference sequence). The CDR3 consists of 15 residues. The V end lost 3 bases, the J end lost 10 bases, and 22 bases lay between the germline ends.

The chain employs TRBV28 and TRBJ1-1; unclear D gene. CDR3 length: 13 residues. V shed 2 bases and J shed 8 bases, with 12 bases lying between them. The germline V gene encodes CDR1 MDHEN and CDR2 SYDVKM. CDR3 amino acids: CASSLRPEAEAFF. CDR3 DNA: TGTGCCAGCAGTTTAAGGCCCGAAGCCGAAGCTTTCTTT.

The chain's CDR3 is CASSRDSPPYEQYF. In nucleotides, the CDR3 is TGTGCCAGCAGTCGGGACAGCCCCCCCTACGAGCAGTACTTC. The chain is built from TRBV6-2 or TRBV6-3 and TRBJ2-7, with 7 nucleotides matching TRBD1. The CDR3 is 14 amino acids. Germline V CDR1 and CDR2: MNHEY, SVGEGT. With V trimmed by 5 bases and J by 2 bases, 6 bases remained unmatched.

This clonotype has only a few counts. The chain links TRBV10-1 to TRBJ2-5; 7 nucleotides line up with TRBD2. The germline V gene encodes CDR1 WNHNN and CDR2 SYGVQD (reference sequence). The CDR3 extends over 15 amino acids. Trimming cost V 8 bases and J 4 bases; bases outside gene matches: 13. The CDR3 here is CASSPATSAGETQYF. The DNA of the CDR3 is TGCGCCAGCTCCCCGGCTACTAGCGCGGGAGAGACCCAGTACTTC.

V gene TRBV7-2 combines with J gene TRBJ2-3; tentatively, D is TRBD2 (7 bases). Trimming took 2 bases from V and 7 from J, leaving 22 bases between them. Germline loops: CDR1 SGHTA, CDR2 FQGNSA. The CDR3 runs 17 residues. The DNA of the CDR3 is TGTGCCAGCAGCTTACCGGCGGGGGCCCCGTACATGCATACGCAGTATTTT. Amino acids: CASSLPAGAPYMHTQYF.

This clonotype was counted once. This chain connects TRBV19 to TRBJ1-5, with TRBD1 matching over 10 bases. CDR1 is LNHDA and CDR2 is SQIVND in the germline V gene (reference sequence). With 3 bases clipped from V and 4 bases from J, the junction kept 6 bases outside the gene matches. The CDR3 runs to 16 residues. The CDR3 DNA is TGTGCCAGTAGTATTCTGGGACAGGGGCTAAATCAGCCCCAGCATTTT. Translation gives CASSILGQGLNQPQHF.

The chain links TRBV7-6 to TRBJ2-1, with TRBD2 as a possible D gene (5 bases). Per germline, CDR1 SGHVS and CDR2 FNYEAQ. This CDR3 region has 13 residues. Deletions cut 1 base from V and 9 bases from J, with 10 bases between. CDR3 amino acids: CASSLVGEGEQFF. The CDR3 region has the DNA TGTGCCAGCAGCTTAGTCGGAGAGGGTGAGCAGTTCTTC.

This clonotype has more than one count but fewer than ten. The CDR3 loop is CSARDRLGGGTDTQYF. The CDR3 region has the DNA TGCAGTGCTAGAGATCGGCTAGGGGGTGGCACAGATACGCAGTATTTT. The chain is built from TRBV20-1 and TRBJ2-3; a weak D match, TRBD1 (6 bases). The length of the CDR3 is 16 residues. CDR1 is DFQATT and CDR2 is SNEGSKA in the germline V gene (reference sequence). Between the trimmed V and J ends, which lost 0 bases and 1 base, there was a span of 14 bases.

The rearrangement uses TRBV12-3 or TRBV12-4 and TRBJ2-5; 7 positions agree with TRBD1. J lost 4 bases, V lost 8 bases, and 10 bases had no gene match. The CDR3 totals 14 residues. The CDR3 reads CASGPRTGGETQYF. Written as DNA, the CDR3 is TGTGCCAGCGGTCCTAGGACAGGCGGAGAGACCCAGTACTTC.

For the CDR3, the DNA is TGTGCCAGCAATTTCGAGAATCATCGCTCCTACGAGCAGTACGTC. It translates to CASNFENHRSYEQYV. V gene TRBV6-5 combines with J gene TRBJ2-7; the D is unclear. V was cut by 7 bases and J by 0 bases, with 16 bases left in between. In germline, CDR1 is MNHEY, CDR2 SVGAGI. The CDR3 length is 15 residues.

The chain couples TRBV5-1 to TRBJ1-2; D is unresolved. Between the trimmed V and J ends, which lost 0 bases and 3 bases, there was a span of 12 bases. The germline V gene has CDR1 SGHRS and CDR2 YFSETQ. This CDR3 contains 15 residues. This chain's CDR3 is CASSLGSSLDYGYTF. CDR3 in DNA: TGCGCCAGCAGCTTGGGGAGTAGTTTAGACTATGGCTACACCTTC.

This clonotype was counted many times. This rearrangement joins TRBV3-1 to TRBJ2-2; no clear D gene. The CDR3 runs 16 residues. V was pared by 1 base and J by 1 base, with 10 bases between. CDR1 and CDR2 from the germline V gene are LGHDT and YNNKEL (reference sequence). CDR3 DNA: TGTGCCAGCAGCCAAGTCCTGGCCGGGAACACCGGGGAGCTGTTTTTT. It yields the protein CASSQVLAGNTGELFF. The complete variable domain, with remaining parts taken from reference TRBV3-1 and TRBJ2-2, reads DTAVSQTPKYLVTQMGNDKSIKCEQNLGHDTMYWYKQDSKKFLKIMFSYNNKELIINETVPNRFSPKSPDKAHLNLHINSLELGDSAVYFCASSQVLAGNTGELFFGEGSRLTVL.

This chain joins TRBV20-1 and TRBJ2-3; the match to TRBD2 covers 9 bases. With 3 bases clipped from V and 2 bases from J, the junction kept 6 bases outside the gene matches. The CDR3 sequence is 15 residues long. Germline values: CDR1 DFQATT, CDR2 SNEGSKA (reference sequence). The CDR3 protein is CSASPLAGNTDTQYF. CDR3 in DNA: TGCAGTGCTAGTCCGCTAGCGGGGAACACAGATACGCAGTATTTT.

The rearrangement links TRBV27 to TRBJ1-4, with 8 nucleotides matching TRBD1. This CDR3 region has 16 residues. Germline CDR1 is MNHEY and CDR2 is SMNVEV (reference sequence). The V segment lost 6 bases and the J segment 0 bases; nucleotides outside the gene matches: 6. In nucleotides, the CDR3 is TGTGCCAGCAGGTCAGGGGGCTTAGCAACTAATGAAAAACTGTTTTTT. Translation gives CASRSGGLATNEKLFF.

This clonotype has just a few counts. The V gene is TRBV18, the J gene TRBJ1-5; D remains unclear. The CDR3 has 15 amino acids. Trimming took 5 bases from V and 4 from J, leaving 15 bases between them. Germline V gene sequence: CDR1 KGHSH, CDR2 LQKENI. CDR3 residues: CASSSQSNFNQPQHF. Here the CDR3 DNA reads TGTGCCAGCTCATCCCAGAGTAACTTTAATCAGCCCCAGCATTTT.

The chain combines TRBV6-2 or TRBV6-3 with TRBJ1-2, with a tentative D call TRBD1 (6 bases). Trimming left V 7 bases short and J 7 bases short, with 19 bases between. This CDR3 region has 14 residues. Germline CDR1 reads MNHEY; CDR2 reads SVGEGT. The CDR3 protein is CASTEPGTYRGYTF. The CDR3, as DNA: TGTGCCAGCACCGAACCCGGGACATATCGTGGCTACACCTTC.

In the case of this clonotype: Possible read error: a much larger clone is one base away. The V gene is TRBV3-1, the J gene TRBJ2-3; 10 bases align to TRBD2. The germline gives CDR1 LGHDT, CDR2 YNNKEL (reference sequence). CDR3 length equals 17 residues. The CDR3 sequence: CASSQDLAGAFRDTQNF. In nucleotides, the CDR3 is TGTGCCAGCAGCCAAGATCTAGCGGGGGCCTTCCGAGATACGCAGAATTTT.

In this sample, this clonotype turned up a few times. The gene calls are TRBV11-2 and TRBJ2-4; the D is unclear. The CDR3 totals 14 residues. The germline V gene encodes CDR1 SGHAT and CDR2 FQNNGV. The V gene lost 1 base and the J gene lost 7 bases, with 11 bases spanning the gap. CDR3 DNA: TGTGCCAGCAGCTTAGGACATAGGAGTAACATTCAGTACTTC. Translated: CASSLGHRSNIQYF.